The present T cell receptor beta chain was sequenced within a study of identical twins. The V end lost 0 bases, the J end lost 6 bases, and 2 bases lay between the germline ends. The CDR3 loop spans 11 amino acids. CDR1 LGHDT and CDR2 YNNKEL come from the germline V gene (reference sequence). TCRdb re-derived calls from the 5' RACE reads in MiXCR, one entry per CDR3 protein. The table has around 550,000 distinct CDR3 sequences, approximately 16% seen once. These data were also reused for a study on yellow fever vaccine responses in identical twins.

Sample: CD4+ T cells sorted from blood. The TCR originated in a woman younger than 30 in good health. This sequence joins TRBV3-1 and TRBJ2-5; D gene uncertain. CDR3 DNA sequence: TGTGCCAGCAGCCAAGATAAGACCCAGTACTTC. It yields the protein CASSQDKTQYF.